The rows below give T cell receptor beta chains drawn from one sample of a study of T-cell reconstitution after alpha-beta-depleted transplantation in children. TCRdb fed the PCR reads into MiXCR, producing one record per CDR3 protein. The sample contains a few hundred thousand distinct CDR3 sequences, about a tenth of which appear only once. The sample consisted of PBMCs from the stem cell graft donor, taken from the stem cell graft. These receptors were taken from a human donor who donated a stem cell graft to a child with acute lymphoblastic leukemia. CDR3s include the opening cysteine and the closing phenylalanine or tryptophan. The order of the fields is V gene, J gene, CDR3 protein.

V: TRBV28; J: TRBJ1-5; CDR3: CASTATGLSNQPQHF
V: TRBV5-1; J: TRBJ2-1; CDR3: CASSLDSGSDEQFF
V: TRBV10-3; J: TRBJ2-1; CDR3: CAISEAYGTNNEQFF
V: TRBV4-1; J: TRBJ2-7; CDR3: CASSQDPRYEQYF
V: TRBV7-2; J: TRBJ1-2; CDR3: CASSLGPDNYGYTF
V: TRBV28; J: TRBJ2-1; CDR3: CASSLGLVANNEQFF
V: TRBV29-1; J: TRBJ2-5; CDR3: CSVRGDPAFQETQYF
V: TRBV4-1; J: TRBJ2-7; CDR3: CASSRQETGGFYEQYF
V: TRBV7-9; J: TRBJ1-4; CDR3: CASSRGGAGEKLFF
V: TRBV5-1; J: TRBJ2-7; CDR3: CASSLELISYEQYF